This T cell receptor (beta chain) was sequenced during a study of blood T cell repertoires in COVID-19. Study as a whole: PBMCs, B-cell-depleted T cells, or T cells were the source of the cDNA or gDNA that made up the material.

In the authors' workflow: Nucleated cell counts were estimated from reference gene primer amplification. Sequenced by immunoSEQ multiplex PCR; TCRdb stores in-frame clones only, minus some. The V and J calls and clone size were taken over from that table, and D and trimming were inferred from the DNA. In the table there are about 220,000 clones, 84% of which are singletons. What was sequenced was peripheral blood. This sequence was found in a man between 45 and 60 years old with active or convalescent COVID-19.

The CDR3: CASSPGLAGPQATQYF. The CDR3 DNA is TGTGCCAGCAGTCCCGGACTAGCGGGTCCTCAGGCTACGCAGTATTTT. The rearrangement joins TRBV2 to TRBJ2-3; the match to TRBD2 covers 11 bases. The CDR3 length is 16 residues. Germline lookup yields CDR1 SNHLY and CDR2 FYNNEI. V shed 5 bases and J 8 bases; nucleotides not matched to a gene: 12.